This T cell receptor beta chain was captured by sequencing in a study of T cells in Graves' hyperthyroidism and ophthalmopathy. General study results and limits: The model made its ophthalmopathy prediction, and onset followed a median 6.5 months later.

With regard to this clonotype: The antigen remains unidentified. This may stem from a read error, because a much larger clone lies one nucleotide away.

Unmatched junction bases numbered 14, after V lost 8 bases and J lost 10 bases. The germline V gene has CDR1 ENHRY and CDR2 SYGVKD. The CDR3 runs 14 residues. Amplified regions were TCR beta CDR3 sequences from RNA transcripts. HTBI primers were the set used in a first-round RT-PCR of the TCR CDR3. Via MiXCR, TCRdb re-called the multiplex PCR reads, giving one row per CDR3 protein. Among roughly 630,000 distinct CDR3 sequences, approximately 15% were seen once, and the ten largest hold approximately 7%. The specimen sequenced was blood. The TCR comes from a woman aged 30 to 39 with Graves' hyperthyroidism. This chain joins TRBV10-3 and TRBJ2-1, with 7 nucleotides matching TRBD1. The CDR3 DNA is TGTGCCATCGGGACAGATAAGGTTTTCGGGGAGCAGTTCTTC. Translated, it gives CAIGTDKVFGEQFF.